This T cell receptor beta chain was captured by sequencing in a study of blood T cell repertoires in COVID-19 (dated by TCRdb to 2020 to 2021). Study-wide context: Samples from collaborators originated in the United States, Italy and Spain and spanned both the acute and convalescent phases of COVID-19. The prospective study material was composed of cDNA or gDNA derived from T cells, B-cell-depleted T cells, or PBMCs. The dataset comprised deeply sampled blood TCRbeta repertoires from subjects exposed to, actively infected with, or recovered from COVID-19. The repertoires were made available in a free public database intended to serve as a resource for research on the immune response to SARS-CoV-2. The samples were drawn from the first 160 participants of the ongoing ImmuneRACE study and from 1,200 or so subjects provided by 6 global collaborators. A de-identified subject ID, COVID-19 status, age in years and sex were almost always included in the sample metadata. Where available, HLA class I and class II types were obtained from metadata supplied by the sample provider rather than from assay-based typing.

As encoded in the germline V gene, CDR1 is MDHEN while CDR2 is SYDVKM. Reading from cysteine to phenylalanine, the CDR3 counts 17 amino acids. This entry keeps only the CDR3 DNA: 51 bases, framed from base 1. The junction shows trimming of 2 bases on V and 1 base on J, and the gene matches do not reach 6 bases of it. TCRbeta CDR3 regions were amplified from genomic DNA using the immunoSEQ Assay, a bias-controlled multiplex PCR. The study's own analysis went as follows. Nucleated cell counts per sample were estimated from amplification of reference gene primers within the assay. To quantify the absolute abundance of each unique TCRbeta CDR3 rearrangement, sequence reads were collapsed and filtered. Productive Simpson clonality was computed per sample as the square root of Simpson's diversity index over productive rearrangements. TCRdb provides this immuneACCESS table in a form limited to in-frame rearrangements. Some clones are lacking; in checked studies, under half of them reflect an unresolved V gene, and why the rest are absent is not known. V, J and clone size are taken as reported in that table, and D and trimming were inferred from the DNA itself. The sample table records around 170,000 clones; about 86% of these occur just once. The ten largest account for roughly an eighth of the sample.

What the work shows at the level of the full study, not this receptor alone: How much clinical and demographic metadata was included differed by source and by participant, and the metadata was provided uncurated.

Concerning this clone itself: The antigen it recognizes is unknown. No much larger clonotype is one base removed from it; base qualities were not supplied.

Collaborating institutions collected whole blood in K2EDTA tubes following their own protocols. For TCRbeta analysis, collaborators shipped samples as frozen whole blood, isolated PBMCs, or DNA extracted from either of those sample types. This TCR was sampled from a man aged 25 to 45 with active or convalescent COVID-19. Specimen: peripheral blood. The rearranged chain carries TRBV28 and TRBJ2-5; TRBD2 aligns with 11 central bases. The DNA sequence is given as TGTGCCAGCAGTTTACAACTAGCGGGGGAGTCCCAAGAGACCCAGTACTTC. Protein translation: CASSLQLAGESQETQYF. Here the CDR3 is joined to the reference TRBV28 and TRBJ2-5 genes, and the full variable domain is: DVKVTQSSRYLVKRTGEKVFLECVQDMDHENMFWYRQDPGLGLRLIYFSYDVKMKEKGDIPEGYSVSREKKERFSLILESASTNQTSMYLCASSLQLAGESQETQYFGPGTRLLVL.